A few counts support the clone carrying this T cell receptor beta chain. CDR3 length equals 14 residues. Germline V gene sequence: CDR1 MDHEN, CDR2 SYDVKM. The V and J ends lost 8 bases and 4 bases, in that order; junction bases with no gene match: 7. TCRdb processed the RACE reads anew with MiXCR; each CDR3 protein has one entry. This sample carries about 260,000 distinct CDR3 sequences, over 8% of them seen once, and the ten largest clones take about 2.1%. The source of the sample is a study of human T cells and chemical hapten exposure. Time point in this sample: pre-sensitization, week 0. Treatment indicated: therapeutic diphenylcyclopropenone sensitization with weekly scalp DPC.

The chain uses TRBV28 and TRBJ2-3; 9 bases align to TRBD2. The sequencing here drew on whole blood, taken in connection with sensitization to the hapten diphenylcyclopropenone (DPC). The receptor comes from a woman in her thirties or forties with alopecia areata. Some clones in this sample may be carry-over from other donors' samples. CDR3 in DNA: TGTGCCAGCCAATTAGCGGGAGAAGCAGATACGCAGTATTTT. It specifies CASQLAGEADTQYF.